The 26 T cell receptor beta chains in this list originate from one sample, sequenced in a study of T cell responses to AZD1222 COVID-19 vaccine. The table came from immunoSEQ multiplex PCR; TCRdb's copy has only in-frame clones and leaves some out. This sample has 170,000 or so clones, with about nine tenths found just once. The sample here was peripheral blood, taken on day 0 of AZD1222 vaccination. The receptors come from an adult in good health.

The chain uses TRBV18 and TRBJ2-7; 12 bases match TRBD2. Trimming removed 4 bases from V and 3 bases from J; junction bases left unmatched: 7. Per the germline V gene, CDR1 is KGHSH and CDR2 is LQKENI. The CDR3 is 16 residues long. This CDR3 is CASSLGLAGSNYEQYF. In DNA form, the CDR3 reads TGTGCCAGCTCACTAGGACTAGCGGGGTCTAACTACGAGCAGTACTTC.

This clone showed up just once. The V gene is TRBV7-2, the J gene TRBJ2-4; D is unresolved. Between the trimmed V and J ends, which lost 5 bases and 0 bases, there was a span of 8 bases. Germline CDR1 SGHTA, CDR2 FQGNSA. The CDR3 consists of 14 residues. DNA of the CDR3: TGTGCCAGCAGCCCGGACCTAGCCAAAAACATTCAGTACTTC. Translation: CASSPDLAKNIQYF. The full variable domain, its missing parts supplied by reference TRBV7-2 and TRBJ2-4, is GAGVSQSPSNKVTEKGKDVELRCDPISGHTALYWYRQSLGQGLEFLIYFQGNSAPDKSGLPSDRFSAERTGGSVSTLTIQRTQQEDSAVYLCASSPDLAKNIQYFGAGTRLSVL.

The chain is built from TRBV19 and TRBJ2-1; D is ambiguous. The V end was cut by 3 bases, the J end by 0 bases, with 9 bases between. The CDR3 is made up of 15 amino acids. CDR1 and CDR2 from the germline V gene are LNHDA and SQIVND (reference sequence). The CDR3 DNA reads TGTGCCAGTAGTATCTTCGGTGTCTCCTACAATGAGCAGTTCTTC. Residues: CASSIFGVSYNEQFF.

Here the CDR3 reads CASSSHRGYTEAFF. For the CDR3, the DNA is TGTGCCAGCAGTTCCCACAGGGGGTACACTGAAGCTTTCTTT. The chain is built from TRBV6-5 and TRBJ1-1; 8 bases are a match to TRBD1. Looked up from germline, CDR1 is MNHEY and CDR2 is SVGAGI. V gave up 4 bases and J gave up 3 bases; unmatched junction bases: 4. CDR3 size: 14 residues.

This chain links TRBV27 with TRBJ1-6, with a tentative D call TRBD1 (6 bases). Germline CDR1 reads MNHEY; CDR2 reads SMNVEV (reference sequence). The ends were cut back, 6 bases at V and 9 bases at J, with 12 bases in the middle. This CDR3 is built from 13 residues. The DNA for the CDR3 is TGTGCCAGCAGACGCCAGGGGATTTCACCCCTCCACTTT. This sequence encodes CASRRQGISPLHF.

The gene calls are TRBV5-6 and TRBJ1-2; 9 bases line up with TRBD1. This CDR3 comprises 15 residues. The V gene end was trimmed by 4 bases and the J gene end by 4 bases; junction bases not matched to a gene: 8. The V gene's germline CDR1 is SGHDT and CDR2 YYEEEE. The CDR3 reads CASSPGTGHRYGYTF. The CDR3 DNA reads TGTGCCAGCAGCCCTGGGACAGGGCACCGCTATGGCTACACCTTC.

The rearrangement joins TRBV4-1 to TRBJ1-1; the D gene is possibly TRBD1 (6 bases). With 3 bases removed from V and 2 bases from J, the gap between germline ends came to 10 bases. CDR3 size: 14 residues. Germline V gene sequence: CDR1 MGHRA, CDR2 YSYEKL. CDR3 amino acids: CASSHYRDNTEAFF. DNA for the CDR3: TGCGCCAGCAGCCACTACAGGGACAACACTGAAGCTTTCTTT.

The chain joins TRBV18 to TRBJ1-2; D unclear. Germline V gene lookup returns CDR1 KGHSH and CDR2 LQKENI. This CDR3 spans 13 amino acids. V was clipped by 2 bases and J by 5 bases, with 9 bases between them. CDR3 nucleotide sequence: TGTGCCAGCTCACCAGCCGGGGAGTATGGCTACACCTTC. It yields the protein CASSPAGEYGYTF.

This chain uses TRBV28 with TRBJ1-4; 7 bases are a match to TRBD1. The ends lost 6 bases at V and 8 bases at J; junction bases unmatched: 9. Per germline, CDR1 MDHEN and CDR2 SYDVKM. The CDR3 is made up of 14 amino acids. The CDR3: CASRIPGQIEKLFF. The CDR3 bases are TGTGCCAGCAGGATACCGGGACAGATAGAAAAACTGTTTTTT.

The rearrangement joins TRBV28 to TRBJ1-2; no definite D call. CDR3 length equals 15 residues. Germline CDR1 and CDR2: MDHEN and SYDVKM. V lost 3 bases to trimming and J lost 6 bases, with 17 bases between them. In nucleotides, the CDR3 is TGTGCCAGCAGTTTCCCAGTCGAGGCCCACCATGGCTACACCTTC. Encoded protein: CASSFPVEAHHGYTF.

The V gene is TRBV2, the J gene TRBJ2-7; D gene ambiguous. Trimming took off 4 bases at V and 4 bases at J, with 5 bases between the two ends. The CDR3 is 11 residues long. Germline CDR1 reads SNHLY; CDR2 reads FYNNEI. The CDR3 bases are TGTGCCAGCAGTGCCGAATACGAGCAGTACTTC. This encodes CASSAEYEQYF.

CDR3 in amino acids: CASSHLTLSTGELFF. CDR3 nucleotides: TGCGCCAGCAGCCACTTGACCCTCTCCACCGGGGAGCTGTTTTTT. V gene TRBV10-1 combines with J gene TRBJ2-2; D is unresolved. The CDR3 sequence is 15 residues long. Germline-derived CDR1 and CDR2 are WNHNN and SYGVQD (reference sequence). V was shortened by 6 bases and J by 4 bases, with 15 bases between the two germline ends.

The chain has TRBV7-8 and TRBJ1-5; weak D call: TRBD1 (5 bases). Trimming shortened V by 11 bases and J by 0 bases, and 11 bases separated the two germline ends. The CDR3 runs 13 residues. The V gene's germline CDR1 is SGHVS and CDR2 FQNEAQ. For the CDR3, the DNA is TGTGCCGTGGGGGGGTTTAGCAATCAGCCCCAGCATTTT. Protein product: CAVGGFSNQPQHF.

The rearrangement uses TRBV6-6 and TRBJ2-2; no definite D call. The V end was cut by 10 bases, the J end by 5 bases, with 8 bases between. Germline-derived CDR1 and CDR2 are MNHNY and SVGAGI (reference sequence). The CDR3 sequence is 11 residues long. The CDR3 region is CATDRTGELFF. CDR3 nucleotide sequence: TGTGCCACCGACCGAACCGGGGAGCTGTTTTTT.

This chain uses TRBV20-1 with TRBJ1-2; 10 bases are a match to TRBD1. The CDR3 extends over 11 amino acids. Germline V gene data show CDR1 as DFQATT and CDR2 as SNEGSKA (reference sequence). CDR3 amino acids: CKPGQGNGYTF. CDR3 coding DNA: TGCAAACCGGGACAGGGGAATGGCTACACCTTC.

This clone showed up just once. This chain links TRBV7-9 with TRBJ1-1; a weak D match, TRBD1 (6 bases). V lost 1 base and J 0 bases, leaving 6 bases between the germline ends. Per the germline V gene, CDR1 is SEHNR and CDR2 is FQNEAQ (reference sequence). This CDR3 contains 14 residues. CDR3 protein: CASSLDRVNTEAFF. The CDR3 DNA is TGTGCCAGCAGCTTAGACAGGGTGAACACTGAAGCTTTCTTT.

The rearrangement joins TRBV4-1 to TRBJ1-1; a weak D match, TRBD1 (5 bases). The V gene lost 4 bases and the J gene lost 3 bases, with 12 bases spanning the gap. The CDR3 runs to 14 residues. Germline CDR1 is MGHRA and CDR2 is YSYEKL. DNA of the CDR3: TGCGCCAGCAGCCGGGGACTGGGAGACACTGAAGCTTTCTTT. It translates to CASSRGLGDTEAFF.

This chain connects TRBV6-4 to TRBJ2-1; weak D call: TRBD2 (5 bases). Germline V gene sequence: CDR1 MRHNA, CDR2 SNTAGT. CDR3 length: 16 amino acids. V lost 2 bases to trimming and J lost 0 bases, with 11 bases between them. The DNA of the CDR3 is TGTGCCAGCAGTGACCTGACGGGAAGCTCCTACAATGAGCAGTTCTTC. This translates into CASSDLTGSSYNEQFF.

This chain connects TRBV27 to TRBJ1-5; D may be TRBD1 (6 bases). Germline V gives CDR1 MNHEY, CDR2 SMNVEV (reference sequence). This CDR3 spans 13 amino acids. Between the trimmed V and J ends, which lost 6 bases and 8 bases, there was a span of 14 bases. The CDR3 here is CASSGTRGEPQHF. The CDR3 DNA follows: TGTGCCAGCAGCGGGACGAGGGGGGAGCCCCAGCATTTT.

The rearrangement uses TRBV27 and TRBJ1-1, with D possibly TRBD1 on 6 matching bases. Germline V lookup: CDR1 MNHEY, CDR2 SMNVEV (reference sequence). The CDR3 length is 12 residues. The germline V and J ends were trimmed by 8 bases and 10 bases, with 17 bases remaining between them. In nucleotides, the CDR3 is TGTGCCAGCCGTCTCCCCCAGGGGATAGCTTTCTTT. As protein: CASRLPQGIAFF.

V and J are TRBV27 and TRBJ1-1; D call uncertain. The germline CDR1 and CDR2 sequences are MNHEY and SMNVEV (reference sequence). Trimming took off 5 bases at V and 1 base at J, with 8 bases between the two ends. This CDR3 has 13 amino acids. CDR3 DNA: TGTGCCAGCAGTGGGCGGACGAACACTGAAGCTTTCTTT. This sequence encodes CASSGRTNTEAFF.

The chain joins TRBV11-2 to TRBJ2-7; unclear D gene. Per the germline V gene, CDR1 is SGHAT and CDR2 is FQNNGV. V was pared by 3 bases and J by 5 bases, with 17 bases between. The CDR3 contains 15 residues. The CDR3 protein is CASSFSAGSENEQYF. CDR3 in DNA: TGTGCCAGCAGCTTCTCGGCAGGCTCGGAGAACGAGCAGTACTTC.

This clone was seen a single time. This chain links TRBV7-6 with TRBJ2-1; 10 positions agree with TRBD2. The CDR3 length is 16 residues. V dropped 5 bases and J dropped 9; count of bases not matched to a gene: 13. Germline V lookup: CDR1 SGHVS, CDR2 FNYEAQ. CDR3 in amino acids: CASSPLTPAGGVEQFF. CDR3 in DNA: TGTGCCAGCAGCCCCCTTACGCCAGCGGGGGGGGTTGAGCAGTTCTTC.

The chain carries TRBV6-2 or TRBV6-3 and TRBJ2-3, with D perhaps given as TRBD1 or TRBD2 (5 bases each). Germline-derived CDR1 and CDR2 are MNHEY and SVGEGT. The CDR3 loop spans 16 amino acids. The ends were cut back, 2 bases at V and 2 bases at J, with 14 bases in the middle. The CDR3, as DNA: TGTGCCAGCAGTTACCCCCGGGACGCCAACACAGATACGCAGTATTTT. Its protein product is CASSYPRDANTDTQYF.

The chain combines TRBV30 with TRBJ1-1; D unresolved. The V gene lost 4 bases and the J gene lost 0 bases, with 12 bases spanning the gap. The CDR3 sequence is 14 residues long. Germline-derived CDR1 and CDR2 are GTSNPN and SVGIG (reference sequence). CDR3 loop: CAWIRTTLNTEAFF. The CDR3 DNA reads as TGTGCCTGGATTAGGACGACTTTGAACACTGAAGCTTTCTTT.

The rearrangement links TRBV10-3 to TRBJ1-3; the match to TRBD1 covers 7 bases. J gave up 4 bases and V 6 bases, and 9 bases lay outside the gene matches. This CDR3 comprises 15 residues. The germline gives CDR1 ENHRY, CDR2 SYGVKD. The CDR3 sequence: CAIRGTGVTGNTIYF. CDR3 in DNA: TGTGCCATCAGGGGAACAGGGGTGACCGGAAACACCATATATTTT.